This T cell receptor (beta chain) was retrieved from a study of blood T cells in healthy people across ages. Using a J-beta primer mix together with a sample-barcoded 5' primer, a second PCR was run for roughly 6 to 12 cycles. Each CDR3 protein is one row after TCRdb ran MiXCR on the 5' RACE reads. The data contain about 1.1 million distinct CDR3 sequences, around two fifths of them singletons. The CDR3 is made up of 18 amino acids. Germline loops: CDR1 LGHNA, CDR2 YSLEER. Unmatched junction bases numbered 21, after V lost 1 base and J lost 11 bases. The rearrangement links TRBV4-3 to TRBJ2-5; 8 bases fit TRBD2. The sequenced sample was blood. The sequence was collected from a man younger than 30 in good health. The CDR3 protein is CASSQVLAISGGYDEQYF. CDR3 bases: TGCGCCAGCAGCCAAGTTTTGGCGATCAGCGGGGGTTACGATGAGCAGTACTTC.